The entry that follows covers one T cell receptor (beta chain) sequence. The data were obtained in a study of response to subunit inactivated influenza vaccine. MiXCR was run by TCRdb on the RT-PCR reads, yielding one entry per CDR3 protein. Of a few hundred thousand distinct CDR3 sequences in the sample, 21% were seen once. The CDR3 covers 13 residues. This specimen was PBMCs from blood, taken 21 months after vaccination. The receptor's source is a man between 50 and 69 years old who received an inactivated influenza vaccine. The V call is TRBV21-1, the J call TRBJ2-5; the table calls TRBD1, which could not be checked here. TRBV21-1 is an annotated pseudogene. For the CDR3, the DNA is TGTGCCAGCAGCAACAACAGGGGCGAGACCCAGTACTTC. Amino acids: CASSNNRGETQYF.